Listed below are T cell receptor beta chains from one sample, sequenced in a study of OX40 agonist ivuxolimab in advanced cancers. The repertoire was sequenced with immunoSEQ multiplex PCR; TCRdb's copy has only in-frame clones and lacks some. The repertoire holds 150,000 to 180,000 clones, approximately 94% seen once, with around 0.33% in the top ten. The specimen comprised CD4+ or CD8+ T cells sorted from blood, sampled in a trial of the OX40 agonist ivuxolimab. These receptors came from an adult with an advanced solid tumor such as melanoma, head and neck, liver or kidney cancer. The CDR3 runs from the conserved cysteine through the conserved F or W. Each record gives: J gene, D gene, V gene, CDR3 protein. D genes are given only for firm matches.

TRBJ2-7 | TRBD2 | TRBV25-1 | CASSEGSGSGYEQYF
TRBJ1-5 | - | TRBV2 | CASTRDGMSNQPQHF
TRBJ1-5 | TRBD1 | TRBV5-6 | CASSSDRGRGGSQPQHF
TRBJ1-1 | TRBD1 | TRBV4-1 | CASSQGTGASNTEAFF
TRBJ1-5 | - | TRBV7-2 | CASSKGSQPQHF
TRBJ2-7 | - | TRBV30 | CAWRARGKYGEQYF
TRBJ2-6 | - | TRBV19 | CASSIRGAGRTASSGANVLTF
TRBJ1-1 | - | TRBV5-1 | CASSLDRVGRYTEAFF
TRBJ2-1 | - | TRBV7-2 | CASSLEGPFSYNEQFF
TRBJ1-1 | TRBD1 | TRBV7-9 | CASSTPGQGSTEAFF
TRBJ2-1 | TRBD2 | TRBV4-1 | CASSPWRVAGENEQFF